Given below is one T cell receptor (beta chain) in context. Its antigen remains undetermined. For each CD8+ T cell subset, flow sorting was done in triplicate, and under 350,000 cells per subset went directly into RLT lysis buffer. Peripheral blood mononuclear cells were isolated from buffy coats using standard density gradient centrifugation. Total RNA was extracted from sorted cells using an RNeasy Mini Kit. This sample stems from a study of CXCR3-negative and CXCR3-positive naive CD8 T cells (dated by TCRdb to the late 2010s). Regarding the research as a whole: In total, 130 million to 150 million TRB reads were obtained, or roughly 1.5 +/- 0.3 million reads per library. Diversity and physicochemical repertoire analyses covered some ten donors pooled from two independent experiments. The TRBV-TRBJ cluster analysis covered naive subsets from about five donors and memory cells from 3 donors.

The full study reports these points: CXCR3 expression partially decreased after cryopreservation, so most assays used freshly isolated PBMCs. Surface CD5, linked to self-reactivity in mice, was comparable between naive subsets; TCR interaction strength was therefore also inferred from TRB CDR3 physicochemical properties. Within the same donor, TRBV-TRBJ usage looked similar between naive CXCR3-negative and CXCR3-positive cells, but memory cells had distinct patterns. Both naive subsets had comparably high repertoire diversity, while memory CD8+ T cells had much lower repertoire diversity.

Reads for this sample came from a NextSeq 550. The Human TCR Profiling Kit (MiLaboratory) was used to make UMI-labeled 5' RACE TRB cDNA libraries. cDNA synthesis used the entire amount of extracted RNA, and PCR amplification then used the entire amount of cDNA produced. Libraries were prepared in parallel with an identical number of PCR cycles. Regarding the original processing steps: About 50,000 +/- 9,200 unique UMI-labeled TRB cDNA molecules per library were extracted with MIGEC and MiXCR, with at least two reads per UMI required. An average of about 40,000 +/- 10,000 functional in-frame TRB CDR3 nucleotide clonotypes without stop codons was found per library. After downsampling to 5000 UMI-labeled TRB molecules per sample, diversity metrics such as normalized Shannon-Wiener and Chao1 were calculated in VDJtools. VDJtools computed clonotype-size-weighted physicochemical properties of the central five CDR3 residues: interaction energy, strength, volume and Kidera factor 4. One entry per CDR3 protein sequence results from the TCRdb reprocessing of the reads, with DNA left out. In this record, the V and J calls reflect TCRdb's handling and not the investigators' own analysis. This sample's table carries nearly 45,000 distinct CDR3 sequences. Roughly 14% of the sample comes from the top ten.

This TCR came from a human donor in good health. Some clones in this sample may be carry-over from other donors' samples. Sample: memory CD8+ T cells from blood. Per the publication, the cell subset or site label means: conventional CD8+ memory T cells (TMEM), sorted as controls.

CDR3 loop: CAWSHEQGRTWPEQYF. Recombination linked TRBV30 to TRBJ2-7; checking the TCRdb D call of TRBD1 is not possible without DNA. Reading the germline V gene (reference sequence) gives CDR1 GTSNPN and CDR2 SVGIG. From cysteine to phenylalanine, the CDR3 is 16 amino acids long. The DNA sequence is not available.